The rows below give T cell receptor beta chains drawn from one sample of a study of Graves' ophthalmopathy and Graves' hyperthyroidism. A single record per CDR3 protein comes from TCRdb applying MiXCR to the multiplex PCR reads. The sample lists around 1,200,000 distinct CDR3 sequences, roughly two fifths occurring once. The sequencing input was peripheral blood or thyroid tissue (not recorded which). These receptors were collected from an adult man with Graves' hyperthyroidism. Both conserved end residues are part of each CDR3. The D gene is left open where the match is weak. Clone size is not always given. Where it is, it says once, few, many or a class for expanded clones.

j_gene | v_gene | abundance | d_gene | CDR3nt | CDR3aa
TRBJ1-2 | TRBV29-1 | medium-sized | NA | TGCAGCGTTGAGCACTCTGGCTACACCTTC | CSVEHSGYTF
TRBJ1-4 | TRBV10-2 | NA | NA | TGCGCCAGCAGTGCCCGGGACTCCCTTGAGGAACTGTTTTTT | CASSARDSLEELFF
TRBJ1-1 | TRBV7-9 | many | NA | TGTGCCAGCAGCTTGGCCTGGGAAGCTTTCTTT | CASSLAWEAFF
TRBJ1-3 | TRBV4-3 | few | NA | TGCGCCAGCAGCCGACACACAGGGAACTCTGGAAACACCATATATTTT | CASSRHTGNSGNTIYF
TRBJ1-4 | TRBV10-3 | once | NA | TGTGCCAGCAGGGGTAATGAAAAACTGTCTTTT | CASRGNEKLSF
TRBJ1-1 | TRBV20-1 | NA | NA | TGCAGTGCTAGAGATACAGGGTTGGTTGGAGCTTTCTTT | CSARDTGLVGAFF
TRBJ2-7 | TRBV10-3 | few | NA | TGTGCCATCAGTGACGGGGAGATTTACGAGCAGTACTTC | CAISDGEIYEQYF
TRBJ2-7 | TRBV5-5 | many | NA | TGTGCCAGCAACTGGGGCAGGAACTACGAGCAGTACTTC | CASNWGRNYEQYF
TRBJ1-5 | TRBV7-9 | NA | NA | TGTGCCAGCAGCAAAGAGGGAAACAATCAGCCCCAGCATTTT | CASSKEGNNQPQHF
TRBJ2-7 | TRBV10-2 | NA | TRBD2 | TGTGCCAGCAGTCAACAGAGCGGGGCGGGAGGGCCTAACGAGCAGTACTTC | CASSQQSGAGGPNEQYF
TRBJ1-2 | TRBV7-2 | NA | NA | TGTGCCAGCAGCAATGGGGGCCTTAACTATGGCTACACCTTC | CASSNGGLNYGYTF
TRBJ2-5 | TRBV7-9 | many | NA | TGTGCCAGCAGCCCCCCCCCTCGCCAAGAGACCCAGTACTTC | CASSPPPRQETQYF
TRBJ1-2 | TRBV14 | many | TRBD1 | TGTGCCAGCAGCCAGGGATGGCGACAGGGGGACTATGGCTACACCTTC | CASSQGWRQGDYGYTF
TRBJ1-2 | TRBV29-1 | few | NA | TGCAGCGTTGAAACGGCACAGGACAAATTTGGCTACACCTTC | CSVETAQDKFGYTF
TRBJ1-6 | TRBV7-9 | few | NA | TGTGCCAGCAGCTTATATGCGGGAGGTTCACCCCTCCACTTT | CASSLYAGGSPLHF
TRBJ1-2 | TRBV3-1 | many | NA | TGTGCCAGCAGCCTCTGGACAGCAGCTAACTATGGCTACACCTTC | CASSLWTAANYGYTF
TRBJ1-1 | TRBV2 | many | TRBD1 | TGTGCCAGCAGTTTCGACAGGGGGCGCGAAGCTTTCTTT | CASSFDRGREAFF
TRBJ1-3 | TRBV15 | NA | TRBD1 | TGTGCCACCAGCGACCGGGACAGGTTTATTACTGGAAACACCATATATTTT | CATSDRDRFITGNTIYF
TRBJ2-7 | TRBV2 | once | NA | TGTGCCAGCAGTGAAGATCTCGAGCAGTACTTC | CASSEDLEQYF
TRBJ2-7 | TRBV7-2 | once | TRBD2 | TGTGCCAGCAGCCTGACTAGCGGGGGGCTAAGCTTCTACGAGCAGTACTTC | CASSLTSGGLSFYEQYF
TRBJ1-4 | TRBV20-1 | few | TRBD1 | TGCAGTGCTAGAGCCCAAATTAGAGGGGGCGCGAATGAAAAACTGTTTTTT | CSARAQIRGGANEKLFF
TRBJ2-2 | TRBV19 | many | NA | TGTGCCAGTGGCTTGGACTCCCTCAACACCGGGGAGCTGTTTTTT | CASGLDSLNTGELFF
TRBJ1-5 | TRBV20-1 | many | TRBD1 | TGCAGTGCGCTCAGGACAGGGGGACCCGATAGCAATCAGCCCCAGCATTTT | CSALRTGGPDSNQPQHF
TRBJ2-5 | TRBV6-5 | few | TRBD1 | TGTGCCAGCAGTCGGCGGGACCGGATCGCAGGGACAGGAGAGACCCAGTACTTC | CASSRRDRIAGTGETQYF
TRBJ2-5 | TRBV10-3 | NA | TRBD2 | TGTGCCAGCAGTCGAGGGGTAGCGGGAGCGAAGACCCAGTACTTC | CASSRGVAGAKTQYF
TRBJ2-5 | TRBV10-3 | NA | TRBD2 | TGTGCCATCAGTGCTAGGGGACTAGCGGGCGGAGAGACCCAGTACTTC | CAISARGLAGGETQYF